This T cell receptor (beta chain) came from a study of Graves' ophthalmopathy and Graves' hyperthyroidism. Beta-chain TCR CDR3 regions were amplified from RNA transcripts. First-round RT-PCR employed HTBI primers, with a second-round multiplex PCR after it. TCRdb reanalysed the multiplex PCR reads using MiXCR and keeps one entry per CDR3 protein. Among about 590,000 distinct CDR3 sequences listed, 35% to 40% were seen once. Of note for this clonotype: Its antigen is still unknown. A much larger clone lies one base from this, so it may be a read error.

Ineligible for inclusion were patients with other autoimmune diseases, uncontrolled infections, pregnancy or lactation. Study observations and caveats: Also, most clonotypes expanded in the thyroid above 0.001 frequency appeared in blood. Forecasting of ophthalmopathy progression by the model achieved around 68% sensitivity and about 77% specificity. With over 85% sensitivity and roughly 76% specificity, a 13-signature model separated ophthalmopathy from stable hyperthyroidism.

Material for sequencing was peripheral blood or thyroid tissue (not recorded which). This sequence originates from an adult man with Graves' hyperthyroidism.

The CDR3: CASSIPGNTGELFF. The CDR3 region has the DNA TGTGCCAGTAGTATTCCGGGAAACACCGGGGAGCTGTTTTTT. The V gene is TRBV19, the J gene TRBJ2-2; TRBD2 is a possible D gene (5 bases). The germline V and J ends were trimmed by 3 bases and 2 bases, with 7 bases remaining between them. This CDR3 is built from 14 residues. Germline assignment: CDR1 LNHDA and CDR2 SQIVND (reference sequence).